The 15 T cell receptor beta chains below come from one sample, sequenced in a study of blood T cells in healthy people across ages. Primed by a sample-barcoded 5' primer and a J-beta primer mix, a second PCR proceeded for about 6 to 11 cycles. TCRdb reprocessed the 5' RACE reads via MiXCR and lists one record per CDR3 protein. The sample lists about 760,000 distinct CDR3 sequences; around a quarter were seen once. These data also featured in a second study, about T cells of mothers and their children.

The material sequenced was blood. These receptors all come from a boy aged 5-17 years in good health.

This CDR3 reads CATSSQPSSYEQYF. The CDR3 region has the DNA TGTGCCACCAGCAGCCAGCCGAGCTCCTACGAGCAGTACTTC. The chain joins TRBV15 to TRBJ2-7; no firm D call. Germline V gene lookup returns CDR1 LNHNV and CDR2 YYDKDF (reference sequence). Trimming cost V 3 bases and J 0 bases, with 9 bases left between them. The CDR3 extends over 14 amino acids.

The genes are TRBV4-3 and TRBJ2-7; TRBD2 matches 7 bases. Germline V gives CDR1 LGHNA, CDR2 YSLEER. Germline trimming cut 3 bases from V and 3 bases from J; bases unmatched to any gene: 8. This CDR3 comprises 15 residues. This chain's CDR3 is CASSQFSGDLYEQYF. CDR3 nucleotides: TGCGCCAGCAGCCAGTTCAGCGGGGACCTCTACGAGCAGTACTTC.

V usage is TRBV10-3 and J usage is TRBJ2-3, with TRBD2 matching over 12 bases. Losses at the gene ends were 3 bases for V and 2 bases for J; bases not matched to a gene: 9. Germline assignment: CDR1 ENHRY and CDR2 SYGVKD. There are 18 residues in the CDR3. The CDR3 sequence is CAISDFRLAGETTDTQYF. CDR3 coding DNA: TGTGCCATCAGTGACTTTCGACTAGCGGGGGAAACCACAGATACGCAGTATTTT.

V usage is TRBV29-1 and J usage is TRBJ1-6; D is possibly TRBD1 (5 bases). Germline V lookup: CDR1 SQVTM, CDR2 ANQGSEA. The CDR3 has 15 amino acids. Deletions cut 4 bases from V and 8 bases from J, with 18 bases between. The CDR3 nucleotides read TGCAGCGTTGCTTTCGGAACAGGTCTTGATTCACCCCTCCACTTT. Its protein is CSVAFGTGLDSPLHF.

The sample holds a few counts of this clonotype. One end of the junction fails to match germline, which may point to a read error. V gene TRBV7-2 combines with J gene TRBJ2-7; D is unclear. CDR3 size: 14 residues. Germline V gives CDR1 SGHTA, CDR2 FQGNSA. Here the CDR3 DNA reads TGTGCCTGCAGCTCCGGCATATTCTCCTACGAGCAGTACTTC. This translates into CACSSGIFSYEQYF.

This clonotype was picked up a small number of times. This CDR3 reads CASSFSGGSGILGLTDTQYF. The CDR3 DNA follows: TGTGCCAGCAGCTTTTCAGGGGGCTCCGGGATTTTAGGTCTCACAGATACGCAGTATTTT. The chain joins TRBV5-4 to TRBJ2-3, with 8 bases that match TRBD1. V was clipped by 2 bases and J by 2 bases; unmatched bases: 19. This CDR3 has 20 residues. Germline values: CDR1 SGHNT, CDR2 YYREEE (reference sequence).

This clonotype came up once. CDR3: CSASQQGTETQYF. The CDR3, as DNA: TGCAGTGCTAGCCAACAGGGGACAGAGACCCAGTACTTC. V gene TRBV20-1 combines with J gene TRBJ2-5, with 7 bases that match TRBD1. CDR3 length: 13 residues. The V segment lost 3 bases and the J segment 4 bases; nucleotides outside the gene matches: 5. Germline CDR1 DFQATT, CDR2 SNEGSKA (reference sequence).

This clonotype was detected only a few times. The chain links TRBV6-2 or TRBV6-3 to TRBJ2-1; D gene ambiguous. Trimming shortened V by 6 bases and J by 7 bases, and 10 bases separated the two germline ends. The CDR3 contains 12 residues. Germline CDR1 and CDR2: MNHEY and SVGEGT. CDR3 in DNA: TGTGCCAGCAGGGCGTATAGGAATGAGCAGTTCTTC. Translated: CASRAYRNEQFF.

This clonotype has just a few counts. The chain couples TRBV29-1 to TRBJ2-7, with 12 positions matching TRBD1. Germline CDR1 is SQVTM and CDR2 is ANQGSEA. The V segment lost 4 bases and the J segment 7 bases; nucleotides outside the gene matches: 5. CDR3 length equals 13 residues. The CDR3 reads CSVVGTGGSEQYF. CDR3 sequence (DNA): TGCAGCGTTGTCGGGACAGGGGGCAGTGAGCAGTACTTC.

This clonotype was found a few times. The J gene is TRBJ2-5, the V gene TRBV9; D ambiguous. The J call is doubtful: the DNA matches TRBJ2-1 better. The length of the CDR3 is 12 residues. CDR1 SGDLS and CDR2 YYNGEE come from the germline V gene. The DNA for the CDR3 is TGTGCCAGCAGCGTAGGATTATCTGAGCAGTTCTTC. This gives the protein CASSVGLSEQFF.

The V call is TRBV28, the J call TRBJ2-5, with D perhaps TRBD1 or TRBD2 (6 bases each). This CDR3 has 14 residues. V lost 5 bases, J lost 1 base, and 11 bases lay in between. CDR1 and CDR2 from the germline V gene are MDHEN and SYDVKM. The CDR3 is CASSGGGFQETQYF. The CDR3 bases are TGTGCCAGCAGTGGAGGGGGGTTCCAAGAGACCCAGTACTTC.

This clonotype was seen a few times. CDR3 DNA: TGTGCCAGCAGCCAGAATTGGGAGCAGTACTTC. Translated: CASSQNWEQYF. The chain links TRBV6-6 to TRBJ2-7; D call uncertain. Germline loops: CDR1 MNHNY, CDR2 SVGAGI (reference sequence). This CDR3 region has 11 residues. Trimming cost V 6 bases and J 7 bases, with 10 bases left between them.

V is TRBV28 and J is TRBJ2-7; D may be TRBD2 (6 bases). This CDR3 spans 15 amino acids. Trimming stripped 6 bases from V and 4 bases from J, with 19 bases between. From germline, CDR1 is MDHEN and CDR2 SYDVKM. The CDR3 DNA is TGTGCCAGCAGGGCCTTGACTGGAGGGCAGTACGAGCAGTACTTC. Translation gives CASRALTGGQYEQYF.

The chain combines TRBV29-1 with TRBJ1-3; D not certain. Trimming took off 7 bases at V and 3 bases at J, with 13 bases between the two ends. Germline values: CDR1 SQVTM, CDR2 ANQGSEA. The CDR3 has 13 residues. CDR3 bases: TGCAGCGCCGATCGGGGAGATGGAAACACCATATATTTT. Translating it yields CSADRGDGNTIYF.

The chain combines TRBV7-2 with TRBJ2-1, with a tentative D call TRBD1 (5 bases). Trimming pared 4 bases from V and 7 bases from J, leaving 11 bases between. CDR1 is SGHTA and CDR2 is FQGNSA in the germline V gene. This CDR3 comprises 13 residues. CDR3 DNA: TGTGCCAGCAGCTCCCCACAGGTAAATGAGCAGTTCTTC. As protein: CASSSPQVNEQFF. Together with reference TRBV7-2 and TRBJ2-1, the CDR3 gives the full variable domain: GAGVSQSPSNKVTEKGKDVELRCDPISGHTALYWYRQSLGQGLEFLIYFQGNSAPDKSGLPSDRFSAERTGGSVSTLTIQRTQQEDSAVYLCASSSPQVNEQFFGPGTRLTVL.